This T cell receptor beta chain originates from a study of identical twins. This clonotype was observed a few times. Trimming cost V 4 bases and J 9 bases; bases outside gene matches: 10. This CDR3 spans 15 amino acids. TCRdb re-derived calls from the 5' RACE reads in MiXCR, one entry per CDR3 protein. The sample contains around 550,000 distinct CDR3 sequences, roughly 15% of which appear only once. This same sample was also taken into another study, of yellow fever vaccine responses in identical twins.

Material: CD4+ T cells sorted from blood. The TCR was taken from a young woman in good health. The genes are TRBV12-3 or TRBV12-4 and TRBJ2-1, with 9 nucleotides matching TRBD2. In nucleotides, the CDR3 is TGTGCCAGCAGTTGGGGTAGCGGGAGAGTAACTGAGCAGTTCTTC. It codes for CASSWGSGRVTEQFF.